What follows are 16 T cell receptor beta chains derived from one specimen sequenced in a study of blood T cell repertoires in COVID-19. Repertoires were generated with immunoSEQ multiplex PCR, while TCRdb's copy carries only in-frame clones and drops some. The table lists about 520,000 clones, 80% to 90% of them singletons. The source material was peripheral blood. The receptors come from a human donor in a cohort sampled during active COVID-19.

The rearrangement uses TRBV5-1 and TRBJ1-1; D may be TRBD1 (5 bases). CDR3 size: 14 residues. The V end lost 4 bases, the J end lost 4 bases, and 14 bases lay between the germline ends. CDR1 is SGHRS and CDR2 is YFSETQ in the germline V gene. The CDR3 spells CASSPQDMSTEAFF. The CDR3 region has the DNA TGCGCCAGCAGCCCCCAGGACATGAGCACTGAAGCTTTCTTT. The variable domain in full, completed from reference TRBV5-1 and TRBJ1-1, reads KAGVTQTPRYLIKTRGQQVTLSCSPISGHRSVSWYQQTPGQGLQFLFEYFSETQRNKGNFPGRFSGRQFSNSRSEMNVSTLELGDSALYLCASSPQDMSTEAFFGQGTRLTVV.

This clone was found many times. The rearrangement joins TRBV7-9 to TRBJ1-2; 7 bases map to TRBD1. J lost 0 bases, V lost 4 bases, and 5 bases had no gene match. In germline, CDR1 is SEHNR, CDR2 FQNEAQ (reference sequence). The CDR3 totals 15 residues. CDR3 bases: TGTGCCAGCAGCTATGGGACAGCCACTAACTATGGCTACACCTTC. Its translation: CASSYGTATNYGYTF.

CDR3 DNA: TGTGCCAGCAGTCGGACAGGTATTTTCTCTGAAGCTTTCTTT. Translated, it gives CASSRTGIFSEAFF. The chain links TRBV7-2 to TRBJ1-1, with 7 bases matching TRBD1. V lost 6 bases and J lost 6; bases outside the gene matches: 10. Per germline, CDR1 SGHTA and CDR2 FQGNSA. There are 14 residues in the CDR3.

The chain links TRBV7-2 to TRBJ2-5, with D possibly being TRBD2 (7 bases). The CDR3 is made up of 15 amino acids. The germline CDR1 and CDR2 sequences are SGHTA and FQGNSA. V lost 1 base, J lost 4 bases, and 13 bases lay in between. The CDR3 region is CASSLGGGGGETQYF. CDR3 nucleotide sequence: TGTGCCAGCAGCTTAGGGGGAGGGGGAGGAGAGACCCAGTACTTC.

The V call is TRBV7-6, the J call TRBJ2-3, with 10 nucleotides matching TRBD2. The CDR3 consists of 14 residues. CDR1 SGHVS and CDR2 FNYEAQ come from the germline V gene. In DNA form, the CDR3 reads TGTGCTTCCGGAGCGGGAGGGAGCACAGATACGCAGTATTTT. Encoded protein: CASGAGGSTDTQYF.

This clone was seen a single time. The chain is built from TRBV5-1 and TRBJ2-1; D ambiguous. Trimming shortened V by 4 bases and J by 4 bases, and 6 bases separated the two germline ends. Looked up from germline, CDR1 is SGHRS and CDR2 is YFSETQ. There are 12 residues in the CDR3. CDR3 sequence (DNA): TGCGCCAGCAGCGACGGGTACAATGAGCAGTTCTTC. Encoded protein: CASSDGYNEQFF.

The rearrangement uses TRBV19 and TRBJ1-2; D perhaps matches TRBD1 (6 bases). The CDR3 runs 15 residues. V lost 4 bases and J lost 4, with 16 bases in between. Germline CDR1 and CDR2: LNHDA and SQIVND (reference sequence). The CDR3 DNA follows: TGTGCCAGTAGTAAAACAGGGCAGAGGATCTATGGCTACACCTTC. Protein: CASSKTGQRIYGYTF.

V usage is TRBV5-6 and J usage is TRBJ2-7; 8 bases fit TRBD2. Germline assignment: CDR1 SGHDT and CDR2 YYEEEE. This CDR3 has 17 amino acids. Trimming cost V 0 bases and J 2 bases; bases outside gene matches: 10. The CDR3 protein is CASSLDREGVYPYEQYF. The CDR3 coding sequence is TGTGCCAGCAGCTTGGATCGGGAGGGAGTCTACCCCTACGAGCAGTACTTC.

This clone has just a few counts. J is TRBJ1-1 and V is TRBV6-5; 7 bases agree with TRBD1. This CDR3 has 12 amino acids. The germline V gene has CDR1 MNHEY and CDR2 SVGAGI. V was pared by 6 bases and J by 11 bases, with 9 bases of the junction left unmatched. The CDR3 DNA sequence: TGTGCCAGCAGGCCCACGACAGGGAGTGCTTTCTTT. Its protein product is CASRPTTGSAFF.

The chain carries TRBV6-5 and TRBJ1-1; D remains unclear. CDR1 is MNHEY, CDR2 SVGAGI, per germline. Trimming pared 0 bases from V and 6 bases from J, leaving 14 bases between. The CDR3 is 15 residues long. In DNA, the CDR3 is TGTGCCAGCAGTTACTCCCGGAGAGGAGGCGCTGAAGCTTTCTTT. Its translation is CASSYSRRGGAEAFF.

This clone was observed a few times. The V and J genes are TRBV11-2 and TRBJ1-3; 8 bases agree with TRBD1. V shed 5 bases, J shed 4 bases, and the junction held 10 bases outside the gene matches. The CDR3 has 16 amino acids. The germline V gene has CDR1 SGHAT and CDR2 FQNNGV. The chain's CDR3 is CASSPLTGDGGNTIYF. CDR3 nucleotide sequence: TGTGCCAGCAGCCCATTGACAGGGGACGGCGGAAACACCATATATTTT.

V usage is TRBV7-3 and J usage is TRBJ2-3; TRBD2 matches at 8 bases. Germline lookup yields CDR1 SGHTA and CDR2 FQGTGA. With V trimmed by 5 bases and J by 6 bases, 7 bases remained unmatched. This CDR3 region has 14 residues. CDR3 residues: CASSPGLAADTQYF. The DNA for the CDR3 is TGTGCCAGCAGCCCCGGACTAGCCGCTGATACGCAGTATTTT.

CDR3 in amino acids: CASSSRRYGYTF. The CDR3 DNA sequence: TGTGCCAGCAGCTCGCGTCGGTATGGCTACACCTTC. The chain joins TRBV5-6 to TRBJ1-2; D ambiguous. The CDR3 covers 12 residues. Trimming took off 3 bases at V and 5 bases at J, with 8 bases between the two ends. CDR1 and CDR2 from the germline V gene are SGHDT and YYEEEE.

The chain carries TRBV7-2 and TRBJ2-7; 8 bases fit TRBD2. Looked up from germline, CDR1 is SGHTA and CDR2 is FQGNSA. The ends lost 3 bases at V and 6 bases at J; junction bases unmatched: 4. The CDR3 sequence is 13 residues long. CDR3 protein: CASSLIAGPEQYF. The CDR3, as DNA: TGTGCCAGCAGCTTGATAGCGGGACCCGAGCAGTACTTC.

As DNA, the CDR3 is TGTGCCAGCTCACCCTCCGGAGCGGGAGCTTACGAGCAGTACTTC. Protein sequence: CASSPSGAGAYEQYF. J is TRBJ2-7 and V is TRBV18; 8 nucleotides match TRBD2. Unmatched junction bases numbered 8, after V lost 3 bases and J lost 4 bases. The germline V gene has CDR1 KGHSH and CDR2 LQKENI. The CDR3 runs to 15 residues.

In this sample, this clone turned up a few times. This rearrangement joins TRBV5-1 to TRBJ2-7, with 8 nucleotides matching TRBD2. CDR3 length: 13 amino acids. Trimming removed 3 bases from V and 7 bases from J; junction bases left unmatched: 6. Germline CDR1 and CDR2: SGHRS and YFSETQ. The CDR3 bases are TGCGCCAGCAGCTCCGGGACTAGACAAGAGCAGTACTTC. It is translated as CASSSGTRQEQYF.